This record looks at one T cell receptor (beta chain) sequence and its context. The antigen remains undetermined. The sample comes from a study of identical twins. Whole-study findings and limits: High-abundance cord blood beta clonotypes had fewer insertions; memory repertoires showed none.

cDNA molecules carried unique molecular identifiers, and template switching added a universal primer site. TCRdb called the 5' RACE reads again in MiXCR, with one record for every CDR3 protein. The data contain 450,000 or so distinct CDR3 sequences, approximately 17% of them singletons. The CDR3 sequence is 17 residues long. J lost 4 bases, V lost 2 bases, and 10 bases had no gene match. Germline V CDR1 and CDR2: MNHEY, SVGEGT. J is TRBJ2-2 and V is TRBV6-2 or TRBV6-3; 7 bases are a match to TRBD2. Sequencing was carried out using naive T cells sorted from blood. The source of this sequence is a man in his fifties or sixties in good health. The CDR3 sequence is CASSYLPGSSGTGELFF. The CDR3 DNA reads TGTGCCAGCAGTTACCTCCCTGGGTCTAGCGGCACCGGGGAGCTGTTTTTT.